This T cell receptor (beta chain) was captured by sequencing in a study of T cell responses to AZD1222 COVID-19 vaccine. Clones were read by immunoSEQ multiplex PCR, and TCRdb kept only the in-frame ones, dropping some. The sample yields over 130,000 clones, 92% seen once. Trimming took 2 bases from V and 7 from J, leaving 11 bases between them. This CDR3 comprises 13 residues. Germline-derived CDR1 and CDR2 are SGHAT and FQNNGV. The chain is built from TRBV11-2 and TRBJ1-2; unclear D gene. This specimen consisted of peripheral blood, obtained 28 days after the second AZD1222 dose. This TCR was sampled from an adult who received the AZD1222 COVID-19 vaccine. This CDR3 is CASSLTGPSGYTF. CDR3 DNA sequence: TGTGCCAGCAGCTTAACCGGACCTAGTGGCTACACCTTC. Full variable domain (missing parts from reference TRBV11-2 and TRBJ1-2): EAGVAQSPRYKIIEKRQSVAFWCNPISGHATLYWYQQILGQGPKLLIQFQNNGVVDDSQLPKDRFSAERLKGVDSTLKIQPAKLEDSAVYLCASSLTGPSGYTFGSGTRLTVV.